Listed here are 12 T cell receptor beta chains from one sample, sequenced in a study of shared clonotypes between healthy human individuals. Profiled with immunoSEQ multiplex PCR; TCRdb holds only in-frame clones, not every one. The sample carries roughly 100,000 clones, around 71% recorded once. Sequencing used memory CD8+ T cells sorted from blood. Subset defined: CD45RO+ cells pooled with CCR7-negative TemRA cells. The receptors were sampled from a woman between 25 and 40 years old in good health.

V is TRBV9 and J is TRBJ2-1, with 16 bases aligning to TRBD2. This CDR3 contains 20 residues. The germline V gene encodes CDR1 SGDLS and CDR2 YYNGEE. After removal of 3 bases from V and 7 bases from J, the junction contained 16 bases not matched to a gene. The CDR3 here is CASSEDTGTSGRAPLNEQFF. DNA for the CDR3: TGTGCCAGCAGCGAAGACACGGGGACTAGCGGGAGGGCCCCGTTGAATGAGCAGTTCTTC.

The chain combines TRBV2 with TRBJ2-3; 10 nucleotides agree with TRBD1. Trimming at V came to 8 bases and at J to 4 bases, leaving 15 bases not matched to a gene. The CDR3 is made up of 17 amino acids. CDR1 SNHLY and CDR2 FYNNEI come from the germline V gene. The CDR3 region is CASPLNPGTGEADTQYF. CDR3 coding DNA: TGTGCCAGCCCCCTAAACCCCGGGACAGGGGAAGCAGATACGCAGTATTTT.

This clone was seen more than once but under ten times. V usage is TRBV10-2 and J usage is TRBJ2-7, with D unclear. The CDR3 runs 12 residues. Germline CDR1 reads WSHSY; CDR2 reads SAAADI. Trimming cost V 7 bases and J 0 bases, with 7 bases left between them. As DNA, the CDR3 is TGCGCCAGCATGGAGCCCTCCTACGAGCAGTACTTC. Protein product: CASMEPSYEQYF.

The CDR3 reads CASSLEGESTEAFF. DNA for the CDR3: TGTGCCAGCAGCTTAGAAGGGGAGAGCACTGAAGCTTTCTTT. This chain joins TRBV13 and TRBJ1-1, with D maybe TRBD1 (5 bases). V lost 1 base and J 4 bases, leaving 10 bases between the germline ends. CDR3 length equals 14 residues. CDR1 PRHDT and CDR2 FYEKMQ come from the germline V gene (reference sequence).

This sequence joins TRBV7-9 and TRBJ2-5; maybe TRBD2 (6 bases). Matching the DNA end better, TRBJ2-7 makes the J call doubtful. Germline-derived CDR1 and CDR2 are SEHNR and FQNEAQ (reference sequence). There are 14 residues in the CDR3. The CDR3 loop is CASSLGGKEYEQYF. The CDR3 DNA follows: TGTGCCAGCAGCTTAGGCGGGAAAGAATACGAGCAGTACTTC.

The chain has TRBV5-1 and TRBJ2-1; D is uncertain. The CDR3 is made up of 11 amino acids. V was shortened by 0 bases and J by 9 bases, with 4 bases between the two germline ends. Germline V gives CDR1 SGHRS, CDR2 YFSETQ. The CDR3 DNA is TGCGCCAGCAGCTTGGGGCGTGAGCAGTTCTTC. Encoded protein: CASSLGREQFF.

The chain has TRBV28 and TRBJ2-7, with unresolved D. The CDR3 totals 11 residues. CDR1 and CDR2 (germline): MDHEN, SYDVKM. Trimming removed 6 bases at V and 3 bases at J, with 6 bases between. CDR3 residues: CASRSYYEQYF. The CDR3 DNA reads TGTGCCAGCAGGTCTTACTACGAGCAGTACTTC.

The rearrangement links TRBV5-1 to TRBJ1-5; D gene uncertain. Trimming removed 0 bases at V and 4 bases at J, with 8 bases between. Germline CDR1 reads SGHRS; CDR2 reads YFSETQ. The CDR3 spans 14 residues. The CDR3 nucleotides read TGCGCCAGCAGCTTGGCGCCCACTAATCAGCCCCAGCATTTT. It translates to CASSLAPTNQPQHF.

The CDR3 loop is CASSGQTGGYTF. The DNA for the CDR3 is TGTGCCAGCAGTGGACAGACGGGTGGCTACACCTTC. The chain joins TRBV2 to TRBJ1-2; the D gene is possibly TRBD1 (5 bases). The CDR3 is 12 residues long. Trimming shortened V by 4 bases and J by 7 bases, and 10 bases separated the two germline ends. Germline CDR1 is SNHLY and CDR2 is FYNNEI.

The genes are TRBV19 and TRBJ2-1, with TRBD2 identical over 10 bases. This CDR3 spans 17 amino acids. The V gene's germline CDR1 is LNHDA and CDR2 SQIVND (reference sequence). The V gene end was trimmed by 7 bases and the J gene end by 9 bases; junction bases not matched to a gene: 18. The CDR3 sequence is CASNQGGPSGRDGEQFF. CDR3 bases: TGTGCCAGTAATCAAGGGGGACCTAGCGGGAGAGACGGTGAGCAGTTCTTC. The full variable domain, completed using reference TRBV19 and TRBJ2-1, is DGGITQSPKYLFRKEGQNVTLSCEQNLNHDAMYWYRQDPGQGLRLIYYSQIVNDFQKGDIAEGYSVSREKKESFPLTVTSAQKNPTAFYLCASNQGGPSGRDGEQFFGPGTRLTVL.

The chain uses TRBV9 and TRBJ2-7; D might be TRBD1 or TRBD2, each matching 5 bases. The CDR3 runs to 14 residues. V was pared by 2 bases and J by 1 base, with 10 bases between. Germline CDR1 and CDR2: SGDLS and YYNGEE. CDR3 DNA: TGTGCCAGCAGCGTGTGGGACCATTCCTACGAGCAGTACTTC. It encodes CASSVWDHSYEQYF.

The chain is built from TRBV6-1 and TRBJ2-1; 10 nucleotides line up with TRBD2. Trimming took 4 bases from V and 4 from J; bases not matched to a gene: 4. Looked up from germline, CDR1 is MNHNS and CDR2 is SASEGT. CDR3 size: 15 residues. CDR3 loop: CASSGPAGGYNEQFF. The DNA for the CDR3 is TGTGCCAGCAGTGGTCCAGCGGGAGGGTACAATGAGCAGTTCTTC.